This T cell receptor (beta chain) was sequenced in a study of cytomegalovirus exposure and HLA in healthy donors. After removal of 1 base from V and 6 bases from J, the junction contained 3 bases not matched to a gene. The germline gives CDR1 SEHNR, CDR2 FQNEAQ (reference sequence). There are 13 residues in the CDR3. PCR used 60 Vbeta primers and 13 Jbeta primers. Repertoires were generated with immunoSEQ multiplex PCR, while TCRdb's copy carries only in-frame clones and drops some. This table lists more than 35,000 clones. The sequence was collected from a man aged 25 to 45 in good health and CMV-seronegative. The rearrangement joins TRBV7-9 to TRBJ2-7; 7 bases are a match to TRBD2. Sequencing input: PBMCs. The CDR3 DNA reads as TGTGCCAGCAGCTTAGGACTAGCCGTCGAGCAGTACTTC. Protein sequence: CASSLGLAVEQYF.